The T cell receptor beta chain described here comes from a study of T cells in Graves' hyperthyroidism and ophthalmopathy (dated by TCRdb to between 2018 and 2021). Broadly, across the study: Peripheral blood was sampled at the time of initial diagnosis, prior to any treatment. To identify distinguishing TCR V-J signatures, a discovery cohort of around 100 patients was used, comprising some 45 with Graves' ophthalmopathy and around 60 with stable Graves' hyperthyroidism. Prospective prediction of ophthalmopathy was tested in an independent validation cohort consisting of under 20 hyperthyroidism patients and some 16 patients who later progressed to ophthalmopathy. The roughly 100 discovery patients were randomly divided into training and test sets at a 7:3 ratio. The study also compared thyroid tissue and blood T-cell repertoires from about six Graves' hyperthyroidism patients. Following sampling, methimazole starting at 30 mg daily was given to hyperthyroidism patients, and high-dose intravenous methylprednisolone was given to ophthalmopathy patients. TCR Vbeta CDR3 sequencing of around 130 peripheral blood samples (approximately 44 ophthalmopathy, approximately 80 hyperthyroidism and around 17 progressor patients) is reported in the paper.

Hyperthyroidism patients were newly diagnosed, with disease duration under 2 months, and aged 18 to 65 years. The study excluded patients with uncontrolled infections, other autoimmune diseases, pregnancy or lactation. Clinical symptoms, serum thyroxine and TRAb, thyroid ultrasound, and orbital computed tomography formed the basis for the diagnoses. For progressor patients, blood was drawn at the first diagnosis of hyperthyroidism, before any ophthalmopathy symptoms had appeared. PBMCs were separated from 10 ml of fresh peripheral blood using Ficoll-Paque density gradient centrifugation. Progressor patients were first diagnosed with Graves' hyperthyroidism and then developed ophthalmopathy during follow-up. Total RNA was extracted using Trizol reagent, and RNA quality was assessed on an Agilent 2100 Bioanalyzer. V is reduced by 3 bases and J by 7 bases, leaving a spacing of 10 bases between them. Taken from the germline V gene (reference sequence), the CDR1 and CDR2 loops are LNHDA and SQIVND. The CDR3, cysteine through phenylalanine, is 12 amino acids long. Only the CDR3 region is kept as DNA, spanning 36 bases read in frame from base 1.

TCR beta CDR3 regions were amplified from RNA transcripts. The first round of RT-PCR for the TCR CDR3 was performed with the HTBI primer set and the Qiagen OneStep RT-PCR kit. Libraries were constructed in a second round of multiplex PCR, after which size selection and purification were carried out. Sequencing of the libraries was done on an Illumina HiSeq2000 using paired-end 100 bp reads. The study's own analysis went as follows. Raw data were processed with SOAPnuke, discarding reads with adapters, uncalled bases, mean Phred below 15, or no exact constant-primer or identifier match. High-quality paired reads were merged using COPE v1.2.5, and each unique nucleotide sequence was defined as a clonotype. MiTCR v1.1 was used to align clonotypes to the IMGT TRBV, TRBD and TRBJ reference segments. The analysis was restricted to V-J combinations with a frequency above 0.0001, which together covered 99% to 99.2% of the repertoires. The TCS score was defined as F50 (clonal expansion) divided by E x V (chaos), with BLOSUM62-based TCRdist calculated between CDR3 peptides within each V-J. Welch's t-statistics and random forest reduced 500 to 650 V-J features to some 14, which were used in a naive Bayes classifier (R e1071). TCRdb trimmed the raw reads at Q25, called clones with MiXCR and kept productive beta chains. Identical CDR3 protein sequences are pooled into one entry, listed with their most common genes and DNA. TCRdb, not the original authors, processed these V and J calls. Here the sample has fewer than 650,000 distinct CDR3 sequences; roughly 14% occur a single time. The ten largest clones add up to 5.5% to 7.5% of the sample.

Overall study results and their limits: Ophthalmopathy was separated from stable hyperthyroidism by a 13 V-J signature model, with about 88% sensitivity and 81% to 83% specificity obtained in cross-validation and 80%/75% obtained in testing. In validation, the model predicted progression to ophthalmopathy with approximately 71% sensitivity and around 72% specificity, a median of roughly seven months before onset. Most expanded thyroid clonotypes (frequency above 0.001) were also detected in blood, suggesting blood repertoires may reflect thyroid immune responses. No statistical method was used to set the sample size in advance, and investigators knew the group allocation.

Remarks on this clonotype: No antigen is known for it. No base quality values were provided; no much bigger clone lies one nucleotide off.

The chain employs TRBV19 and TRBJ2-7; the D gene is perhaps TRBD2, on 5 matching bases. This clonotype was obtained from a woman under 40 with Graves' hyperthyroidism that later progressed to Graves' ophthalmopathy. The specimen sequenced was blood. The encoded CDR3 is CASSIGLGEQYF. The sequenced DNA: TGTGCCAGTAGTATTGGACTGGGGGAGCAGTACTTC.